This passage covers 7 T cell receptor beta chains from one sample sequenced in a study of cytomegalovirus exposure and HLA in healthy donors. PCR primers comprised 60 Vbeta and 13 Jbeta primers. Using immunoSEQ multiplex PCR, the repertoire was profiled, and TCRdb retains in-frame clones only, with some absent. The repertoire has roughly 200,000 clones, over 75% of them found once; the top ten carry less than 3%. The sequenced sample was PBMCs. The source of these receptors is a woman younger than 45 in good health and CMV-seronegative.

The CDR3 is CSVLQGSEQYF. The DNA of the CDR3 is TGCAGCGTTCTCCAGGGTAGCGAGCAGTACTTC. The chain is built from TRBV29-1 and TRBJ2-7; D might be TRBD1 (5 bases). The CDR3 contains 11 residues. Per germline, CDR1 SQVTM and CDR2 ANQGSEA. The ends were cut back, 5 bases at V and 6 bases at J, with 11 bases in the middle.

The V gene is TRBV9, the J gene TRBJ2-1, with 11 bases lining up with TRBD2. J was trimmed by 2 bases and V by 5 bases; bases with no gene match: 9. Germline V lookup: CDR1 SGDLS, CDR2 YYNGEE. CDR3 length: 17 amino acids. CDR3 nucleotide sequence: TGTGCCAGCAGTCGTAGCGGGAGGGCCGGTCCCTACAATGAGCAGTTCTTC. This translates into CASSRSGRAGPYNEQFF. Using reference TRBV9 and TRBJ2-1 for the parts outside the CDR3, the full variable domain is DSGVTQTPKHLITATGQRVTLRCSPRSGDLSVYWYQQSLDQGLQFLIQYYNGEERAKGNILERFSAQQFPDLHSELNLSSLELGDSALYFCASSRSGRAGPYNEQFFGPGTRLTVL.

The rearrangement uses TRBV7-9 and TRBJ1-6, with D possibly being TRBD1 (5 bases). The germline gives CDR1 SEHNR, CDR2 FQNEAQ (reference sequence). This CDR3 spans 14 amino acids. V was clipped by 5 bases and J by 7 bases, with 12 bases between them. The CDR3 sequence is CASSLREANSPLHF. The DNA for the CDR3 is TGTGCCAGCAGCCTCAGGGAGGCCAATTCACCCCTCCACTTT.

The rearrangement links TRBV5-4 to TRBJ2-1; perhaps TRBD1 as D (6 bases). The germline V gene has CDR1 SGHNT and CDR2 YYREEE (reference sequence). V was shortened by 5 bases and J by 2 bases, with 14 bases between the two germline ends. The length of the CDR3 is 15 residues. CDR3 region: CASSGGRPTYNEQFF. The CDR3 DNA reads as TGTGCCAGCAGTGGGGGCAGGCCTACCTACAATGAGCAGTTCTTC.

This chain joins TRBV5-6 and TRBJ1-5; 10 bases align to TRBD1. The ends lost 2 bases at V and 0 bases at J; junction bases unmatched: 5. Germline V gene data show CDR1 as SGHDT and CDR2 as YYEEEE. CDR3 length: 17 amino acids. The CDR3 loop is CASSFGTGDYSNQPQHF. The CDR3 nucleotides read TGTGCCAGCAGCTTCGGGACAGGGGATTATAGCAATCAGCCCCAGCATTTT.

The genes are TRBV19 and TRBJ2-1; a weak D match, TRBD2 (6 bases). Trimming took 3 bases from V and 2 from J, leaving 8 bases between them. This CDR3 region has 14 residues. The germline V gene encodes CDR1 LNHDA and CDR2 SQIVND (reference sequence). The CDR3 DNA follows: TGTGCCAGTAGTATTCCGGGGGCCTACAATGAGCAGTTCTTC. It yields the protein CASSIPGAYNEQFF.

CDR3 DNA sequence: TGTGCCAGCAGCGTGGGGACAGTCTCCTACGAGCAGTACTTC. This encodes CASSVGTVSYEQYF. V and J are TRBV9 and TRBJ2-7; 7 bases are shared with TRBD1. Germline CDR1 reads SGDLS; CDR2 reads YYNGEE. The CDR3 covers 14 residues. J was trimmed by 0 bases and V by 2 bases; bases with no gene match: 2.